This T cell receptor beta chain derives from a study of CD8+CD57+ T cells in acquired aplastic anemia. Whole-study findings and limits: Researchers reported that CD8+ Simpson's diversity was not significantly different in patients versus controls.

CDR3 and TCR beta VDJ profiling relied on a genomic DNA template. In TCRdb, the reads were re-called with MiXCR into one record per CDR3 protein. The sample carries about 250,000 distinct CDR3 sequences, around half recorded once. For sequencing, patients were chosen who had shown expansion of CD8+CD57+ cells by flow cytometry. Details on this clonotype: What it recognizes is unknown.

Germline CDR1 and CDR2: SEHNR and FQNEAQ (reference sequence). Trimming left V 5 bases short and J 0 bases short, with 10 bases between. The CDR3 totals 14 residues. The chain has TRBV7-9 and TRBJ1-2; D is uncertain. This sequence was found in a human donor with aplastic anemia. Sequencing input: sorted CD4+, CD8+, or CD8+CD57+ T cells (not recorded which) from PBMCs. CDR3 DNA: TGTGCCAGCAGCGCGACGGGTGCTAACTATGGCTACACCTTC. As protein: CASSATGANYGYTF.